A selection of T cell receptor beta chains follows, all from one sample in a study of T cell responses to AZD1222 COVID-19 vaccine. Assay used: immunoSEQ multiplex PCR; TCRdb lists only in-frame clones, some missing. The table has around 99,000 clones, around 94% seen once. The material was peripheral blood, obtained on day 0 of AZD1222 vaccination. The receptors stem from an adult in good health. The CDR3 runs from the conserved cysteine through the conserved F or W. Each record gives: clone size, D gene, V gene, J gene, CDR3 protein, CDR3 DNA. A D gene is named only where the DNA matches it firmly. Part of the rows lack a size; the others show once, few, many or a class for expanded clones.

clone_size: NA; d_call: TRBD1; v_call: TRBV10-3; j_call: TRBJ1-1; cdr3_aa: CAISAQGVEAFF; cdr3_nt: TGTGCCATCAGCGCCCAGGGGGTTGAAGCTTTCTTT
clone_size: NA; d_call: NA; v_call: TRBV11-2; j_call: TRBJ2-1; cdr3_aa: CASSYSGSYNEQFF; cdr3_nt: TGTGCCAGCAGCTATAGCGGTTCTTACAATGAGCAGTTCTTC
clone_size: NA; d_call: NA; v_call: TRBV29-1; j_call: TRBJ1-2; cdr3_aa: CSVGRGADYGYTF; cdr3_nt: TGCAGCGTTGGAAGGGGCGCGGACTATGGCTACACCTTC
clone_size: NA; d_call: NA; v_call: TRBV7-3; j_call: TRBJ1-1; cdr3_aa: CASSLTGYDTEAFF; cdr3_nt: TGTGCCAGCAGCTTAACAGGGTATGACACTGAAGCTTTCTTT
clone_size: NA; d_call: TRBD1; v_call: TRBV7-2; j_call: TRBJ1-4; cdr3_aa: CASSAGQGEKLFF; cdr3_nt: TGTGCCAGCAGCGCGGGACAGGGGGAAAAACTGTTTTTT
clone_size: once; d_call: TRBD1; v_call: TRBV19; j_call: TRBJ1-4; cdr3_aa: CASSTAGTGVEKLFF; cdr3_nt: TGTGCCAGTAGTACCGCGGGGACAGGGGTCGAAAAACTGTTTTTT
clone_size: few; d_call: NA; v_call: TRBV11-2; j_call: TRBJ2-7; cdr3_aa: CASSLGGGPYEQYF; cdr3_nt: TGTGCCAGCAGCCTCGGGGGCGGACCCTACGAGCAGTACTTC
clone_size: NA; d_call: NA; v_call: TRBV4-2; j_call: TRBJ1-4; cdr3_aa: CASSTRGGTVLTEKLFF; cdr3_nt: TGTGCCAGCAGCACAAGGGGTGGGACTGTGCTGACAGAAAAACTGTTTTTT
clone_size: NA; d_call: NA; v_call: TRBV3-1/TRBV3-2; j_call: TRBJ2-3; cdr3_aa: CASSLMTDTDTQYF; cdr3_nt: TGTGCCAGCAGCCTCATGACAGACACAGATACGCAGTATTTT
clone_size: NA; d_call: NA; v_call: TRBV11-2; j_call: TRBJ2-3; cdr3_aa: CASSLAPSTDTQYF; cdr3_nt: TGTGCCAGCAGCTTGGCTCCGAGCACAGATACGCAGTATTTT
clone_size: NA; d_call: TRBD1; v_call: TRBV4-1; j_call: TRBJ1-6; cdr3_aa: CASSQDTDRGSYNSPLHF; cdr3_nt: TGCGCCAGCAGCCAAGATACGGACAGGGGCTCCTATAATTCACCCCTCCACTTT
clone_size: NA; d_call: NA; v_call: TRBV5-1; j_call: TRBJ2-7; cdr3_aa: CASRTDVLFGSYEQYF; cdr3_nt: TGCGCCAGCAGAACCGACGTACTATTTGGATCCTACGAGCAGTACTTC
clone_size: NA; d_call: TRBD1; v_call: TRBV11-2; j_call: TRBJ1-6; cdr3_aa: CASSLSSQGATYNSPLHF; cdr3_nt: TGTGCCAGCAGCTTAAGCTCCCAGGGGGCTACATATAATTCACCCCTCCACTTT
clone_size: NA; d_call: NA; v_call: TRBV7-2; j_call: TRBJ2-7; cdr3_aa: CASSLGSRGPFPPHEQYF; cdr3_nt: TGTGCCAGCAGCTTAGGGAGTCGGGGACCCTTTCCTCCCCACGAGCAGTACTTC
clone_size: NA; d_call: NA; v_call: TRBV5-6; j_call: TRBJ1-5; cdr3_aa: CASSLLRGDISNQPQHF; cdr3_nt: TGTGCCAGCAGCTTGCTGAGGGGAGACATTAGCAATCAGCCCCAGCATTTT
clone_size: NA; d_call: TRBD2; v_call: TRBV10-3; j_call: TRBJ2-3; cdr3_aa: CAISGTSGAGDTQYF; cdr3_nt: TGTGCCATCAGTGGCACTAGCGGGGCGGGAGATACGCAGTATTTT
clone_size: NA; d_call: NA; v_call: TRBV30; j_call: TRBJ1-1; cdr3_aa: CAWSVGLYMNTEAFF; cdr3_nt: TGTGCCTGGAGTGTAGGCCTCTACATGAACACTGAAGCTTTCTTT
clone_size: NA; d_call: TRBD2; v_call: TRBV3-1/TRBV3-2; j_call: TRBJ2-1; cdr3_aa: CASSQETSGNEQFF; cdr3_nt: TGTGCCAGCAGCCAAGAAACTAGCGGCAATGAGCAGTTCTTC
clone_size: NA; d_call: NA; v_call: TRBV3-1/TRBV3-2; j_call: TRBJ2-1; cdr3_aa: CASYLAFSYNEQFF; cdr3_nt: TGTGCCAGCTACCTAGCCTTCTCCTACAATGAGCAGTTCTTC
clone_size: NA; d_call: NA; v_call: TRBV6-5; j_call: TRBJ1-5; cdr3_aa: CASSYPVNYSNQPQHF; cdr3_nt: TGTGCCAGCAGTTATCCGGTGAACTATAGCAATCAGCCCCAGCATTTT
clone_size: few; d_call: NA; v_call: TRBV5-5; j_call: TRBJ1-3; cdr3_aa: CASSRVDGNTIYF; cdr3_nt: TGTGCCAGCAGCCGGGTTGACGGAAACACCATATATTTT
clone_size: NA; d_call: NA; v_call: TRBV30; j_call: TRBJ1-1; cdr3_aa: CACTETVNTEAFF; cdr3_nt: TGTGCCTGTACGGAGACCGTGAACACTGAAGCTTTCTTT
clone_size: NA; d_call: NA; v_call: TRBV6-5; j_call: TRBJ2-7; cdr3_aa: CASRSQVYEQYF; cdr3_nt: TGTGCCAGCAGGTCACAGGTCTACGAGCAGTACTTC
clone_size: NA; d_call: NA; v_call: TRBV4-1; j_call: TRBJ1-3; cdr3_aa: CASSQPSGNTIYF; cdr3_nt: TGCGCCAGCAGCCAACCCTCTGGAAACACCATATATTTT
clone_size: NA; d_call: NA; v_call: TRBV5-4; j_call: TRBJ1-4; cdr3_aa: CASRIQGGSEKLFF; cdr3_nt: TGTGCCAGCAGGATACAGGGAGGAAGCGAAAAACTGTTTTTT